Below, 19 T cell receptor beta chains from the same sample are listed, as sequenced in a study of OX40 agonist ivuxolimab in advanced cancers. The receptor library was made with the immunoSEQ multiplex PCR assay. The source is immuneACCESS, and TCRdb retained only in-frame sequences with V and J called. Part of the clones is not carried over; for the studies checked, unresolved V genes explain less than half of this, and the remainder is unexplained. Within this sample are roughly 69,000 clones, with roughly nine tenths of them counted one time only. 4% to 5% of the sample comes from the top ten. The source was CD4+ or CD8+ T cells sorted from blood, collected in a trial of the OX40 agonist ivuxolimab. These receptors were collected from an adult with an advanced solid tumor such as melanoma, head and neck, liver or kidney cancer.

This clone appeared a few times. The V call is TRBV4-3, the J call TRBJ2-7, with TRBD2 matching over 8 bases. The germline V gene encodes CDR1 LGHNA and CDR2 YSLEER. V shed 0 bases, J shed 3 bases, and the junction held 13 bases outside the gene matches. CDR3 length: 18 amino acids. CDR3 loop: CASSQDVGAGGKGYEQYF. CDR3 nucleotides: TGCGCCAGCAGCCAAGATGTGGGGGCGGGGGGAAAGGGCTACGAGCAGTACTTC.

The chain joins TRBV4-3 to TRBJ2-7; TRBD2 agrees at 10 bases. Unmatched junction bases numbered 2, after V lost 0 bases and J lost 0 bases. The CDR3 consists of 16 residues. Germline V gene lookup returns CDR1 LGHNA and CDR2 YSLEER. The CDR3: CASSQEPSGSSYEQYF. The CDR3 coding sequence is TGCGCCAGCAGCCAAGAACCTAGCGGGAGCTCCTACGAGCAGTACTTC.

The genes are TRBV9 and TRBJ2-7; D is unclear. The V gene lost 0 bases and the J gene lost 2 bases, with 15 bases spanning the gap. This CDR3 contains 16 residues. Germline-derived CDR1 and CDR2 are SGDLS and YYNGEE. The CDR3 is CASSVGSDPGPYEQYV. CDR3 DNA sequence: TGTGCCAGCAGCGTAGGGTCCGACCCTGGCCCCTACGAGCAGTACGTC.

This clone was recorded a few times. The chain uses TRBV30 and TRBJ2-7; 9 bases agree with TRBD2. Germline trimming cut 4 bases from V and 5 bases from J; bases unmatched to any gene: 0. CDR1 is GTSNPN and CDR2 is SVGIG in the germline V gene (reference sequence). This CDR3 is 11 amino acids long. The CDR3: CAWTSGNEQYF. CDR3 in DNA: TGTGCCTGGACTAGCGGGAACGAGCAGTACTTC.

The chain carries TRBV27 and TRBJ2-1, with 12 bases matching TRBD2. Germline CDR1 and CDR2: MNHEY and SMNVEV (reference sequence). J gave up 6 bases and V 8 bases, and 11 bases lay outside the gene matches. The CDR3 has 16 residues. CDR3 sequence: CASGGLAGGPVNEQFF. The CDR3 bases are TGTGCCAGCGGGGGTCTAGCGGGAGGGCCTGTCAATGAGCAGTTCTTC.

The rearrangement joins TRBV4-3 to TRBJ2-7; D is unclear. Germline V gives CDR1 LGHNA, CDR2 YSLEER. The CDR3 totals 16 residues. The germline V and J ends were trimmed by 1 base and 7 bases, with 20 bases remaining between them. The CDR3 coding sequence is TGCGCCAGCAGCCAAGTCGGAAGCGAGTCTGTTTGGGAGCAGTACTTC. It is translated as CASSQVGSESVWEQYF.

CDR3 sequence reads: CASSSRSGRPRGDEQFF. The CDR3 bases are TGTGCCAGCAGCTCGCGTAGCGGGAGGCCCCGGGGGGATGAGCAGTTCTTC. The chain is built from TRBV7-9 and TRBJ2-1; 10 bases line up with TRBD2. Germline assignment: CDR1 SEHNR and CDR2 FQNEAQ (reference sequence). With 4 bases clipped from V and 8 bases from J, the junction kept 14 bases outside the gene matches. This CDR3 region has 17 residues.

The chain has TRBV4-3 and TRBJ2-2, with D hard to call. CDR1 is LGHNA, CDR2 YSLEER, per germline. Trimming removed 1 base from V and 3 bases from J, with 6 bases in between. The CDR3 length is 14 residues. The CDR3 sequence: CASSQGSYTGELFF. Written as DNA, the CDR3 is TGCGCCAGCAGCCAAGGCAGCTACACCGGGGAGCTGTTTTTT.

Notes on this clone: Other nucleotide sequences in the sample specify the same CDR3. V gene TRBV4-1 combines with J gene TRBJ1-2; D is uncertain. V lost 4 bases and J 2 bases, leaving 8 bases between the germline ends. Germline V gene sequence: CDR1 MGHRA, CDR2 YSYEKL. The CDR3 spans 13 residues. CDR3 protein: CASSPGLNYGYTF. CDR3 nucleotides: TGCGCCAGCAGCCCAGGTTTAAACTATGGCTACACCTTC.

This clone appeared a single time. V gene TRBV10-3 combines with J gene TRBJ2-6; tentative D call: TRBD1 (6 bases). Germline V gene data show CDR1 as ENHRY and CDR2 as SYGVKD. There are 17 residues in the CDR3. Trimming left V 2 bases short and J 2 bases short, with 13 bases between. In nucleotides, the CDR3 is TGTGCCATCAGTGAGCCTTCACAGGGCGCTGGGGCCAACGTCCTGACTTTC. Protein: CAISEPSQGAGANVLTF.

The chain is built from TRBV5-1 and TRBJ1-2, with 9 bases matching TRBD1. Germline values: CDR1 SGHRS, CDR2 YFSETQ. The CDR3 has 13 amino acids. The trim removed 3 bases at V and 5 bases at J, leaving 2 bases unmatched. CDR3 protein: CASSYGTGYGYTF. DNA for the CDR3: TGCGCCAGCAGCTACGGGACAGGGTATGGCTACACCTTC.

CDR3 nucleotides: TGTGCCAGCAGCCAAGGAACTAGCGGGAGGATCGAGCAGTACTTC. It specifies CASSQGTSGRIEQYF. V and J are TRBV4-2 and TRBJ2-7, with TRBD2 matching over 12 bases. This CDR3 contains 15 residues. Germline V gives CDR1 LGHNA, CDR2 YNFKEQ. The junction had 4 bases not matched to a gene; V was cut back by 1 base and J by 6 bases.

The V call is TRBV5-8, the J call TRBJ2-5; a weak D match, TRBD2 (5 bases). CDR1 SGHTS and CDR2 YDEGEE come from the germline V gene. V lost 4 bases and J lost 0, with 13 bases in between. The CDR3 contains 15 residues. Here the CDR3 reads CASSTRTGYQETQYF. DNA of the CDR3: TGTGCCAGCAGCACTCGGACGGGGTACCAAGAGACCCAGTACTTC.

The chain combines TRBV10-2 with TRBJ2-5; TRBD1 aligns across 11 bases. CDR3 length equals 15 residues. The V gene end was trimmed by 8 bases and the J gene end by 5 bases; junction bases not matched to a gene: 10. Germline CDR1 and CDR2: WSHSY and SAAADI. CDR3 nucleotides: TGCGCCAGCGGCATCCGAGGACAGGGGGCGGAGACCCAGTACTTC. It codes for CASGIRGQGAETQYF.

This chain connects TRBV13 to TRBJ2-1, with D maybe TRBD1 (5 bases). The germline V gene has CDR1 PRHDT and CDR2 FYEKMQ (reference sequence). CDR3 length equals 14 residues. Trimming removed 0 bases at V and 6 bases at J, with 9 bases between. Written as DNA, the CDR3 is TGTGCCAGCAGCTTAGGGGGGCACCGCAATGAGCAGTTCTTC. It is translated as CASSLGGHRNEQFF.

The rearrangement links TRBV10-3 to TRBJ2-1, with 7 positions matching TRBD1. The CDR3 loop spans 13 amino acids. Germline CDR1 reads ENHRY; CDR2 reads SYGVKD. The trim removed 8 bases at V and 5 bases at J, leaving 6 bases unmatched. CDR3 nucleotides: TGTGCCATCGCCCAGACAGGGAACAATGAGCAGTTCTTC. Its protein is CAIAQTGNNEQFF.

The V call is TRBV19, the J call TRBJ1-2; no reliable D call. V was clipped by 3 bases and J by 7 bases, with 24 bases between them. The CDR3 contains 17 residues. The germline CDR1 and CDR2 sequences are LNHDA and SQIVND (reference sequence). The CDR3 coding sequence is TGTGCCAGTAGTATTTTAGGCGGCGGGGATTCCGATTCTGGCTACACCTTC. Translation gives CASSILGGGDSDSGYTF.

The chain has TRBV2 and TRBJ1-1, with 7 nucleotides matching TRBD1. J lost 1 base, V lost 0 bases, and 5 bases had no gene match. CDR1 SNHLY and CDR2 FYNNEI come from the germline V gene. The CDR3 loop spans 16 amino acids. The CDR3 reads CASSEALRTGNTEAFF. The DNA for the CDR3 is TGTGCCAGCAGTGAAGCGCTTCGGACAGGGAACACTGAAGCTTTCTTT.

CDR3 bases: TGTGCCAGCAGCCAGAGCTTATCACTGGGACACCGGAACACTGAAGCTTTCTTT. Protein sequence: CASSQSLSLGHRNTEAFF. This sequence joins TRBV11-2 and TRBJ1-1; a possible D gene is TRBD1 (6 bases). The CDR3 is 18 amino acids. Trimming removed 5 bases at V and 1 base at J, with 23 bases between. Germline V lookup: CDR1 SGHAT, CDR2 FQNNGV.